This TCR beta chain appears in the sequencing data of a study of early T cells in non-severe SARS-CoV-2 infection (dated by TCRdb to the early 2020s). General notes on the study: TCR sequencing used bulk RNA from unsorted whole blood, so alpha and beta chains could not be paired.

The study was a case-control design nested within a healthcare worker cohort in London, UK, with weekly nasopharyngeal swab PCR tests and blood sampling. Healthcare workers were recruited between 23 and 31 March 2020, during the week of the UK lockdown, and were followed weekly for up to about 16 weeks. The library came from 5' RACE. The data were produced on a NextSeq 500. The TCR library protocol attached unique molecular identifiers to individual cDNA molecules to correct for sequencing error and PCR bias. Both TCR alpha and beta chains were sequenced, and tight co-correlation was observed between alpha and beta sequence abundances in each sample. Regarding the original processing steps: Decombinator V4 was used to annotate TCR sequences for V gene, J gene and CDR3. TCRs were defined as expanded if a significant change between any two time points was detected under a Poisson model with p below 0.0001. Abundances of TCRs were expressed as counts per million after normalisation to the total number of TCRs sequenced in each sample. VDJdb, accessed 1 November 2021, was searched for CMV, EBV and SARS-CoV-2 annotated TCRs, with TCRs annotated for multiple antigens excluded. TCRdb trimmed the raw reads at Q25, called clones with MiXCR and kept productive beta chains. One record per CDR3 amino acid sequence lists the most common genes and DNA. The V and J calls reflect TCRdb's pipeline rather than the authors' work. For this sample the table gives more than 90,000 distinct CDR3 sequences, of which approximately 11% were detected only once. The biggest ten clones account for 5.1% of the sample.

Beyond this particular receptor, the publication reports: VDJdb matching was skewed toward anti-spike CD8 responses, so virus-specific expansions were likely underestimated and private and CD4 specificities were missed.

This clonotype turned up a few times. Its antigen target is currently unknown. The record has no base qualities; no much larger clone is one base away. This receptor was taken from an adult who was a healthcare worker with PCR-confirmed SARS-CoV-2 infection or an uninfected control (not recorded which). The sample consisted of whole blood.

CDR3 loop: CSAQTPRRGYNQPQHF. DNA sequence: TGCAGTGCTCAGACCCCAAGGAGGGGGTACAATCAGCCCCAGCATTTT. In this chain, TRBV20-1 is recombined with TRBJ1-5; 6 matching bases give a weak D call of TRBD1. The CDR3 covers 16 residues, taking in both the cysteine and the phenylalanine. Only CDR3 DNA is held: 48 bases, read in frame from base 1. At the junction V is shortened by 5 bases and J by 3 bases, with 20 bases in between. Based on the germline V gene (reference sequence), the CDR1 and CDR2 sequences are DFQATT and SNEGSKA.